This entry lists 5 T cell receptor beta chains sequenced from one sample in a study of cytomegalovirus exposure and HLA in healthy donors. 13 Jbeta primers and 60 Vbeta primers were used for the PCR. Sequencing was performed with immunoSEQ multiplex PCR; in TCRdb, only in-frame clones are kept and a portion is missing. The sample carries roughly 110,000 clones, roughly 82% recorded once. Sequenced input: PBMCs. Receptors were obtained from a man in his forties or fifties in good health and CMV-seronegative.

J is TRBJ2-3 and V is TRBV5-1; possible D gene TRBD2, 5 bases. The germline V gene encodes CDR1 SGHRS and CDR2 YFSETQ. This CDR3 has 15 amino acids. With 0 bases removed from V and 1 base from J, the gap between germline ends came to 9 bases. CDR3 DNA sequence: TGCGCCAGCAGCTTGGAAGGGCGGGGCACAGATACGCAGTATTTT. Translating gives CASSLEGRGTDTQYF. Based on the CDR3 plus reference TRBV5-1 and TRBJ2-3, the full variable domain is KAGVTQTPRYLIKTRGQQVTLSCSPISGHRSVSWYQQTPGQGLQFLFEYFSETQRNKGNFPGRFSGRQFSNSRSEMNVSTLELGDSALYLCASSLEGRGTDTQYFGPGTRLTVL.

CDR3 nucleotide sequence: TGTGCCAGCAGAGGAGGACCGAGGGGGCGCCCCGGGGAGCTGTTTTTT. Translated: CASRGGPRGRPGELFF. The V call is TRBV27, the J call TRBJ2-2; 7 bases map to TRBD1. CDR1 and CDR2 from the germline V gene are MNHEY and SMNVEV (reference sequence). The CDR3 totals 16 residues. V shed 6 bases and J 6 bases; nucleotides not matched to a gene: 13.

The V gene is TRBV5-4, the J gene TRBJ2-2; D possibly corresponds to TRBD1 (6 bases). Germline CDR1 reads SGHNT; CDR2 reads YYREEE (reference sequence). Trimming stripped 3 bases from V and 1 base from J, with 13 bases between. The CDR3 spans 16 residues. The CDR3 spells CASSSGTNVNTGELFF. The CDR3 DNA is TGTGCCAGCAGCTCGGGGACAAATGTGAACACCGGGGAGCTGTTTTTT.

This clone was seen a few times. The chain employs TRBV29-1 and TRBJ1-1; D is undetermined. The germline V gene encodes CDR1 SQVTM and CDR2 ANQGSEA. Deletions cut 4 bases from V and 4 bases from J, with 10 bases between. CDR3 length equals 12 residues. The CDR3 sequence is CSVGREATEAFF. The DNA for the CDR3 is TGCAGCGTTGGAAGGGAGGCCACTGAAGCTTTCTTT.

This clone was detected only a few times. The gene calls are TRBV6-6 and TRBJ1-1, with a possible D match to TRBD1 (5 bases). Germline CDR1 MNHNY, CDR2 SVGAGI (reference sequence). The CDR3 consists of 12 residues. The V gene lost 10 bases and the J gene lost 6 bases, with 15 bases spanning the gap. CDR3 bases: TGTGCCACCGGTGGGGCCGCTGCTGAAGCTTTCTTT. It specifies CATGGAAAEAFF.